In this sample, the clone carrying this T cell receptor beta chain turned up once. Trimming took 2 bases from V and 2 from J; bases not matched to a gene: 2. CDR3 size: 14 residues. Per germline, CDR1 ENHRY and CDR2 SYGVKD. In the original analysis: Estimation of nucleated cell counts was performed using reference gene primer amplification. TCRdb keeps only in-frame clones here, not all; method: immunoSEQ multiplex PCR. The DNA gave D and trimming, while V, J and clone size come from that table. The sample holds roughly 250,000 clones, 83% seen once. This entry belongs to a study of blood T cell repertoires in COVID-19. Study overall: Samples of COVID-19 (acute and convalescent) were obtained from the United States, Italy and Spain. The analysed material was cDNA or gDNA that came from T cells, B-cell-depleted T cells, or PBMCs.

The genes are TRBV10-3 and TRBJ1-2; TRBD1 matches 7 bases. Sequences were obtained from peripheral blood. The sequence was collected from a human donor in a cohort sampled during active COVID-19. In DNA, the CDR3 is TGTGCCATCAGTGAGAAGGGGGCCAACTATGGCTACACCTTC. It is translated as CAISEKGANYGYTF.